This T cell receptor beta chain was documented in a study of T cells in Graves' hyperthyroidism and ophthalmopathy. Researchers amplified the TCR beta CDR3 regions from RNA transcripts. HTBI primers were the set used in a first-round RT-PCR of the TCR CDR3. TCRdb fed the multiplex PCR reads into MiXCR, producing one record per CDR3 protein. In the table there are around 600,000 distinct CDR3 sequences, about 14% of which are singletons. The origin of this receptor is a woman between 18 and 30 years old with Graves' ophthalmopathy. Sequencing input: blood.

The CDR3, as DNA: TGTGCCACCAGCAGAGATCTGGGACTAGAAGAGACCCAGTACTTC. As protein: CATSRDLGLEETQYF. The genes are TRBV15 and TRBJ2-5, with 8 bases lining up with TRBD2. CDR1 is LNHNV, CDR2 YYDKDF, per germline (reference sequence). CDR3 length: 15 residues. Trimming removed 0 bases from V and 3 bases from J; junction bases left unmatched: 3.